The 19 T cell receptor beta chains below all came from one sample that was sequenced in a study of spatial heterogeneity in lung cancer. General observations from the study: Intratumoral expanded alpha and beta TCR counts were found to track tumor mutation counts.

The antigens for these receptors are not known. The time point denotes: sample taken at primary tumor resection. One entry per CDR3 protein, called by TCRdb with MiXCR from the 5' RACE reads. The table lists approximately 94,000 distinct CDR3 sequences, roughly 4.5% of them singletons. The sample was lung tumor tissue, taken at surgery. Receptors were obtained from a male donor with early-stage non-small cell lung cancer.

This clonotype was recorded at least ten times. The J gene is TRBJ2-1, the V gene TRBV5-1, with D possibly matching TRBD2 (6 bases). The germline gives CDR1 SGHRS, CDR2 YFSETQ. This CDR3 spans 13 amino acids. The V end was cut by 1 base, the J end by 7 bases, with 9 bases between. The CDR3 spells CASSLYGGNEQFF. The CDR3 bases are TGCGCCAGCAGCTTGTACGGGGGTAATGAGCAGTTCTTC. The full variable domain, completed using reference TRBV5-1 and TRBJ2-1, is KAGVTQTPRYLIKTRGQQVTLSCSPISGHRSVSWYQQTPGQGLQFLFEYFSETQRNKGNFPGRFSGRQFSNSRSEMNVSTLELGDSALYLCASSLYGGNEQFFGPGTRLTVL.

This clonotype was counted between two and nine times. The V and J genes are TRBV5-1 and TRBJ1-1; no clear D gene. CDR1 and CDR2 (germline): SGHRS, YFSETQ. The CDR3 has 13 amino acids. V gave up 5 bases and J gave up 0 bases, with 8 bases separating them. CDR3 residues: CASSSFLNTEAFF. The CDR3 region has the DNA TGCGCCAGCAGTTCTTTCCTGAACACTGAAGCTTTCTTT.

This clonotype turned up a few times. V usage is TRBV20-1 and J usage is TRBJ2-7; TRBD2 matches at 7 bases. Germline lookup yields CDR1 DFQATT and CDR2 SNEGSKA (reference sequence). CDR3 length: 14 residues. The V segment lost 1 base and the J segment 4 bases; nucleotides outside the gene matches: 7. CDR3 sequence: CSARVPGRRYEQYF. CDR3 nucleotides: TGCAGTGCTAGAGTCCCCGGGAGGAGGTACGAGCAGTACTTC.

This clonotype was observed a few times. The chain couples TRBV29-1 to TRBJ2-1; no clear D gene. The germline V gene encodes CDR1 SQVTM and CDR2 ANQGSEA. Trimming stripped 8 bases from V and 5 bases from J, with 16 bases between. The CDR3 totals 13 residues. The CDR3 DNA follows: TGCAGCTCCTACCTGAGCCTGGACAATGAGCAGTTCTTC. It yields the protein CSSYLSLDNEQFF.

This clonotype came up many times. V usage is TRBV7-9 and J usage is TRBJ2-4; 9 nucleotides align to TRBD1. Germline V gene sequence: CDR1 SEHNR, CDR2 FQNEAQ (reference sequence). After removal of 1 base from V and 7 bases from J, the junction contained 5 bases not matched to a gene. The CDR3 sequence is 15 residues long. The CDR3 sequence is CASSLVDRGPNIQYF. For the CDR3, the DNA is TGTGCCAGCAGCTTAGTGGACAGGGGCCCGAACATTCAGTACTTC.

This clonotype was observed at least ten times. This chain uses TRBV3-1 with TRBJ2-1; 8 bases align to TRBD1. The CDR3 consists of 15 residues. After removal of 4 bases from V and 9 bases from J, the junction contained 11 bases not matched to a gene. Germline lookup yields CDR1 LGHDT and CDR2 YNNKEL (reference sequence). DNA of the CDR3: TGTGCCAGCAGCCCCCTTTTTAGTACAGGGGGTGAGCAGTTCTTC. Protein: CASSPLFSTGGEQFF.

This clonotype was observed at least ten times. V gene TRBV5-1 combines with J gene TRBJ2-5; 7 bases match TRBD2. The CDR3 extends over 17 amino acids. J was trimmed by 4 bases and V by 2 bases; bases with no gene match: 14. The germline CDR1 and CDR2 sequences are SGHRS and YFSETQ. CDR3: CASSFSQERDLRETQYF. CDR3 coding DNA: TGCGCCAGCAGCTTTTCACAGGAGCGGGATCTCCGAGAGACCCAGTACTTC. The full variable domain, its missing parts supplied by reference TRBV5-1 and TRBJ2-5, is KAGVTQTPRYLIKTRGQQVTLSCSPISGHRSVSWYQQTPGQGLQFLFEYFSETQRNKGNFPGRFSGRQFSNSRSEMNVSTLELGDSALYLCASSFSQERDLRETQYFGPGTRLLVL.

This clonotype was observed at least ten times. The V gene is TRBV29-1, the J gene TRBJ1-6; no firm D call. CDR3 length equals 13 residues. CDR1 SQVTM and CDR2 ANQGSEA come from the germline V gene. Between the trimmed V and J ends, which lost 5 bases and 8 bases, there was a span of 13 bases. The CDR3 loop reads CSVREESHSPLHF. The DNA of the CDR3 is TGCAGCGTTAGGGAGGAAAGTCATTCACCCCTCCACTTT.

Notes on this clonotype: A read error is possible here, since a much larger clone lies one base away. The chain is built from TRBV5-1 and TRBJ2-3, with D perhaps TRBD2 (7 bases). The CDR3 has 13 residues. Germline CDR1 SGHRS, CDR2 YFSETQ. CDR3 loop: CVSRTGAGATQYF. As DNA, the CDR3 is TGCGTCAGCAGGACGGGGGCGGGAGCGACGCAGTATTTT.

This clonotype was found many times. This sequence joins TRBV10-3 and TRBJ2-7; D remains unclear. The CDR3 is made up of 14 amino acids. Trimming stripped 2 bases from V and 1 base from J, with 9 bases between. Germline V gene data show CDR1 as ENHRY and CDR2 as SYGVKD. The CDR3 loop reads CAISEGRSSYEQYF. CDR3 DNA sequence: TGTGCCATCAGTGAGGGGCGCAGTTCCTACGAGCAGTACTTC.

This clonotype was seen repeatedly, ten times or more. The J gene is TRBJ1-4, the V gene TRBV12-3 or TRBV12-4, with 7 bases fitting TRBD1. The CDR3 sequence is 17 residues long. V shed 11 bases, J shed 0 bases, and the junction held 15 bases outside the gene matches. Written as DNA, the CDR3 is TGTGCCTCCAACTACGGACAGGAGAAAGCAACTAATGAAAAACTGTTTTTT. Its protein is CASNYGQEKATNEKLFF.

This clonotype was counted at least ten times. V is TRBV20-1 and J is TRBJ2-5; D may correspond to TRBD1 or TRBD2 (5 bases each). The CDR3 has 14 amino acids. The V end lost 4 bases, the J end lost 0 bases, and 12 bases lay between the germline ends. The germline V gene has CDR1 DFQATT and CDR2 SNEGSKA (reference sequence). CDR3 sequence: CSATPGQDQETQYF. Here the CDR3 DNA reads TGCAGTGCTACGCCGGGGCAGGACCAAGAGACCCAGTACTTC.

This clonotype was picked up many times. The chain couples TRBV18 to TRBJ1-1, with TRBD1 matching 7 bases. Germline trimming cut 2 bases from V and 1 base from J; bases unmatched to any gene: 10. The CDR3 covers 17 residues. Germline CDR1 reads KGHSH; CDR2 reads LQKENI. CDR3 bases: TGTGCCAGCTCACCAGTCCAAAGGGGGCCAGCGAACACTGAAGCTTTCTTT. This gives the protein CASSPVQRGPANTEAFF. Using reference TRBV18 and TRBJ1-1 for the parts outside the CDR3, the full variable domain is NAGVMQNPRHLVRRRGQEARLRCSPMKGHSHVYWYRQLPEEGLKFMVYLQKENIIDESGMPKERFSAEFPKEGPSILRIQQVVRGDSAAYFCASSPVQRGPANTEAFFGQGTRLTVV.

This clonotype has ten or more counts. V usage is TRBV12-3 or TRBV12-4 and J usage is TRBJ1-6; D remains unclear. Trimming shortened V by 3 bases and J by 7 bases, and 7 bases separated the two germline ends. The CDR3 covers 13 residues. CDR3 sequence reads: CASSLEYNSPLHF. In DNA, the CDR3 is TGTGCCAGCAGTTTGGAATACAATTCACCCCTCCACTTT.

With regard to this clonotype: This may be a read error, as it is one base from a much larger clone. In this CDR3 the conserved last residue, phenylalanine or tryptophan, is missing, so a read error is likely. The V and J genes are TRBV7-9 and TRBJ1-1; D is ambiguous. The CDR3 runs 12 residues. The ends were cut back, 1 base at V and 3 bases at J, with 3 bases in the middle. CDR1 SEHNR and CDR2 FQNEAQ come from the germline V gene (reference sequence). The chain's CDR3 is CASSLEDTEAFL. For the CDR3, the DNA is TGTGCCAGCAGCTTAGAGGACACTGAAGCTTTCCTT.

In its sample, this clonotype was seen many times. The V gene is TRBV6-6, the J gene TRBJ1-2; D not resolved. The germline V gene has CDR1 MNHNY and CDR2 SVGAGI (reference sequence). This CDR3 spans 15 amino acids. V was shortened by 0 bases and J by 2 bases, with 10 bases between the two germline ends. The CDR3 here is CASSYSSGVNYGYTF. In DNA, the CDR3 is TGTGCCAGCAGTTACTCGTCTGGGGTCAACTATGGCTACACCTTC.

This clonotype was counted at least ten times. The chain has TRBV28 and TRBJ2-1; possible D gene TRBD2, 5 bases. The CDR3 is 12 amino acids. Trimming took off 4 bases at V and 12 bases at J, with 13 bases between the two ends. Germline V gene lookup returns CDR1 MDHEN and CDR2 SYDVKM. The CDR3 is CASSSTTSRQFF. The CDR3 nucleotides read TGTGCCAGCAGTTCGACTACCTCGAGGCAGTTCTTC.

This chain links TRBV5-1 with TRBJ2-3, with TRBD2 identical over 8 bases. Losses at the gene ends were 0 bases for V and 6 bases for J; bases not matched to a gene: 9. CDR3 size: 16 residues. CDR1 is SGHRS and CDR2 is YFSETQ in the germline V gene. The CDR3 DNA is TGCGCCAGCAGCTTGGCCCGAGGGAGCGGGAGCGATACGCAGTATTTT. Amino acid sequence: CASSLARGSGSDTQYF.

This clonotype was seen many times. This chain connects TRBV20-1 to TRBJ2-7, with TRBD1 as a possible D gene (6 bases). Germline values: CDR1 DFQATT, CDR2 SNEGSKA (reference sequence). The CDR3 runs to 15 residues. Trimming removed 3 bases at V and 3 bases at J, with 18 bases between. CDR3 DNA sequence: TGCAGTGCTAGGGGGGCCAACCAGGGAAACTACGAGCAGTACTTC. It is translated as CSARGANQGNYEQYF.